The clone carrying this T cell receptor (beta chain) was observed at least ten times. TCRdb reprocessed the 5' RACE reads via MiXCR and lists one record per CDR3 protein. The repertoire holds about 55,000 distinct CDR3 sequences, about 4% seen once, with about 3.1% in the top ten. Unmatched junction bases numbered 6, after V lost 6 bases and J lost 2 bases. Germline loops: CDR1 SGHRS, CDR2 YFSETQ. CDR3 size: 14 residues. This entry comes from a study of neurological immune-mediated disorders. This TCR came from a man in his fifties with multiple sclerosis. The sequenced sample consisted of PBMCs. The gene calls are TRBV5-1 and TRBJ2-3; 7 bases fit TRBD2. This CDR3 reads CASNSGLITDTQYF. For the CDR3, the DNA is TGCGCCAGCAACTCGGGACTAATCACAGATACGCAGTATTTT.